A single sample gave rise to the 5 T cell receptor beta chains below, sequenced in a study of regulatory T cells in long-lasting Graves disease. Time point in this sample: newly diagnosed GD, antithyroid drugs for less than 3 months. The TCR library used RNA extracted from PBMCs. With iRepertoire HTBI primers and Arm-PCR of CDR3 regions, TCR beta libraries were built. MiXCR, run by TCRdb on the multiplex PCR reads, gives a single entry per CDR3 protein. The sample shows approximately 300,000 distinct CDR3 sequences, more than 15% of them seen only once. Sample: peripheral blood mononuclear cells (PBMCs), taken at new diagnosis, from a patient treated with antithyroid drugs. The receptor source for this set is a female donor with Graves disease.

The sample holds many counts of this clonotype. The J gene is TRBJ2-3, the V gene TRBV5-6; the match to TRBD1 covers 9 bases. The germline gives CDR1 SGHDT, CDR2 YYEEEE. The V gene end was trimmed by 4 bases and the J gene end by 0 bases; junction bases not matched to a gene: 6. CDR3 length equals 16 residues. CDR3 sequence: CASSPGTGRSTDTQYF. The DNA of the CDR3 is TGTGCCAGCAGCCCTGGGACAGGGAGGAGCACAGATACGCAGTATTTT.

The table lists this clonotype with many counts. This chain uses TRBV12-3 or TRBV12-4 with TRBJ2-1; maybe TRBD1 (6 bases). Trimming took off 5 bases at V and 3 bases at J, with 17 bases between the two ends. The length of the CDR3 is 16 residues. The CDR3 sequence: CASSGPGHESYNEQFF. The CDR3 DNA reads TGTGCCAGCAGTGGGCCGGGACATGAGAGCTACAATGAGCAGTTCTTC.

This clonotype was detected a few times. The chain joins TRBV4-1 to TRBJ1-1; D not certain. This CDR3 contains 13 residues. With 2 bases removed from V and 6 bases from J, the gap between germline ends came to 10 bases. Germline V gives CDR1 MGHRA, CDR2 YSYEKL. The CDR3 bases are TGCGCCAGCAGCCAAATAGGCAGGCCTGAAGCTTTCTTT. Its translation is CASSQIGRPEAFF.

In its sample, this clonotype was seen many times. This chain uses TRBV6-2 or TRBV6-3 with TRBJ1-5; TRBD1 matches at 8 bases. J was trimmed by 6 bases and V by 2 bases; bases with no gene match: 6. The length of the CDR3 is 15 residues. Germline V CDR1 and CDR2: MNHEY, SVGEGT. The CDR3 region has the DNA TGTGCCAGCAGTTACGGACAGGGTCTAGGTCAGCCCCAGCATTTT. Translation gives CASSYGQGLGQPQHF.

The CDR3, as DNA: TGTGCCAGCTCACCAATTGGACTTCAGAACACCGGGGAGCTGTTTTTT. Protein product: CASSPIGLQNTGELFF. This chain joins TRBV18 and TRBJ2-2; TRBD2 might be the D (5 bases). V dropped 2 bases and J dropped 1 base, with 11 bases sitting between them. CDR1 KGHSH and CDR2 LQKENI come from the germline V gene. CDR3 length: 16 residues.